The present entry profiles one TCR beta chain with its context. Its antigen is unknown. The sample comes from a study of cytomegalovirus exposure and HLA in healthy donors. Overall study: Among roughly 190 million T cells, an earlier analysis found roughly 100 million unique TCR beta sequences. Study-level points and caveats: The listing of some 170 TCR beta chains classed them as cytomegalovirus-associated. As a later analysis revealed, most CMV-associated TCR beta chains appeared HLA-restricted. Reportedly, diagnosis of cytomegalovirus status by the classifier showed high specificity and sensitivity.

PCR employed 60 Vbeta and 13 Jbeta primers. Repertoires were generated with immunoSEQ multiplex PCR, while TCRdb's copy carries only in-frame clones and drops some. The table lists roughly 100,000 clones, 69% of them singletons. The sequence was obtained from a man aged 25-45 years in good health and CMV-seronegative. The sequenced sample was PBMCs.

Here the CDR3 reads CAGGRDRVLETQYF. The CDR3 nucleotides read TGTGCCGGCGGCCGAGACAGGGTCCTTGAGACCCAGTACTTC. V is TRBV5-4 and J is TRBJ2-5; the match to TRBD1 covers 7 bases. The trim removed 10 bases at V and 5 bases at J, leaving 14 bases unmatched. Germline values: CDR1 SGHNT, CDR2 YYREEE (reference sequence). There are 14 residues in the CDR3.